These T cell receptor beta chains were read from a single sample in a study of cytomegalovirus exposure and HLA in healthy donors. The table came from immunoSEQ multiplex PCR; TCRdb's copy has only in-frame clones and leaves some out. The sample shows roughly 170,000 clones, more than 70% of them seen only once. Sequencing was carried out using PBMCs. Receptor source: a woman aged 45-65 years in good health and CMV-seropositive. Both conserved end residues are part of each CDR3. Each record gives: CDR3 length, J gene, clone size, V gene, CDR3 protein. Size is omitted from some rows. Given values are once, few, many or a class for expanded clones.

14 TRBJ2-7 - TRBV27 CASLRGFSSYEQYF
14 TRBJ1-1 - TRBV19 CASVPGQYLPEAFF
16 TRBJ2-7 - TRBV27 CASSFGLAGGTYEQYF
17 TRBJ1-1 - TRBV10-3 CAISADLGQGANTEAFF
14 TRBJ2-7 once TRBV6-1 CATKPSTGDYEQYF
19 TRBJ1-5 - TRBV28 CASRVTVNTKKWGNQPQHF
21 TRBJ2-4 - TRBV4-3 CASSQGGIGTSGGLAKNIQYF
13 TRBJ1-4 - TRBV29-1 CSVGGTASEKLFF
12 TRBJ2-1 - TRBV10-3 CAISEEGTREFF
15 TRBJ1-3 once TRBV4-2 CASSQTQQGLNTIYF
12 TRBJ1-2 - TRBV29-1 CSVGATNYGYTF
17 TRBJ1-5 - TRBV5-5 CASSFGQGAASNQPQHF
15 TRBJ2-5 - TRBV5-1 CASSPGTSEKETQYF
15 TRBJ2-3 - TRBV6-5 CASSYQALSTDTQYF
15 TRBJ2-5 - TRBV7-2 CASSFASGIQETQYF
19 TRBJ2-1 - TRBV5-1 CASSGPGTSGTFSYNEQFF
14 TRBJ2-7 - TRBV7-9 CASSFRDRDYEQYF